The 30 T cell receptor beta chains presented below share a single source sample, sequenced in a study of siplizumab effects on memory and regulatory T cells. Measured with immunoSEQ multiplex PCR; TCRdb has only the in-frame clones, and not every one. This sample has about 110,000 clones, with roughly nine tenths found just once. The sample consisted of Tregs sorted from blood. These receptors all come from a human donor in good health.

This clone was counted once. An end of the junction does not agree with germline; a read error may underlie this. The V gene is TRBV6-1, the J gene TRBJ2-1, with D possibly being TRBD1 (5 bases). Looked up from germline, CDR1 is MNHNS and CDR2 is SASEGT. CDR3 length equals 11 residues. CDR3 bases: TGTGCCAGCGTCAGGGAATCCGAGCCGTTCTTC. Residues: CASVRESEPFF.

The chain recombines TRBV11-2 with TRBJ2-5, with 14 nucleotides matching TRBD2. The trim removed 5 bases at V and 5 bases at J, leaving 7 bases unmatched. The CDR3 loop spans 16 amino acids. Germline-derived CDR1 and CDR2 are SGHAT and FQNNGV. The CDR3 here is CASSLGTSGSSETQYF. CDR3 DNA sequence: TGTGCCAGCAGCCTCGGGACTAGCGGGAGTTCGGAGACCCAGTACTTC.

The rearrangement joins TRBV7-8 to TRBJ1-4; a weak D match, TRBD1 (5 bases). CDR1 and CDR2 from the germline V gene are SGHVS and FQNEAQ. Trimming cost V 1 base and J 8 bases, with 17 bases left between them. The CDR3 runs 16 residues. The CDR3 DNA is TGTGCCAGCAGCTTAGGGGGTGGGCAGGGAAGGGAAAAACTGTTTTTT. Its translation is CASSLGGGQGREKLFF.

This rearrangement joins TRBV7-6 to TRBJ2-3; 9 bases are shared with TRBD2. Germline V lookup: CDR1 SGHVS, CDR2 FNYEAQ. J lost 4 bases, V lost 2 bases, and 10 bases had no gene match. The CDR3 consists of 17 residues. The CDR3, as DNA: TGTGCCAGCAGCTTAACAGGAGGACTAGCGCCCGCAGATACGCAGTATTTT. This sequence encodes CASSLTGGLAPADTQYF.

This clone came up once. J is TRBJ2-7 and V is TRBV12-5; 9 bases map to TRBD2. The V segment lost 2 bases and the J segment 0 bases; nucleotides outside the gene matches: 17. From germline, CDR1 is LGHNT and CDR2 FRNRAP. The CDR3 has 20 amino acids. This CDR3 reads CASGLRLPPSGRTSSYEQYF. The CDR3 DNA follows: TGTGCTAGTGGTTTGAGGCTACCCCCCAGCGGGAGGACGAGCTCCTACGAGCAGTACTTC.

This sequence joins TRBV2 and TRBJ2-7, with 7 bases aligning to TRBD1. CDR1 is SNHLY, CDR2 FYNNEI, per germline. V lost 11 bases and J lost 7; bases outside the gene matches: 14. The CDR3 runs 13 residues. The CDR3 region is CARGRQGSLEQYF. The CDR3 DNA reads TGTGCCCGAGGAAGACAGGGTTCCCTGGAGCAGTACTTC.

V and J are TRBV5-1 and TRBJ2-3; 7 bases are a match to TRBD1. V trimming: 0 bases; J trimming: 5 bases; junction bases outside the gene matches: 3. The CDR3 totals 14 residues. Germline CDR1 SGHRS, CDR2 YFSETQ. The CDR3 reads CASSLAGGQDTQYF. The DNA of the CDR3 is TGCGCCAGCAGCTTGGCAGGGGGACAAGATACGCAGTATTTT.

The chain combines TRBV10-2 with TRBJ2-3; TRBD2 matches 10 bases. Per germline, CDR1 WSHSY and CDR2 SAAADI. The V segment lost 9 bases and the J segment 0 bases; nucleotides outside the gene matches: 6. This CDR3 comprises 15 residues. DNA of the CDR3: TGCGCCAGTACCCTGACTAGCGGGAGCACAGATACGCAGTATTTT. It specifies CASTLTSGSTDTQYF.

The chain links TRBV20-1 to TRBJ2-1, with 8 positions matching TRBD1. The CDR3 has 10 residues. The germline gives CDR1 DFQATT, CDR2 SNEGSKA (reference sequence). With 5 bases clipped from V and 12 bases from J, the junction kept 3 bases outside the gene matches. CDR3 in amino acids: CSASGTGQFF. In DNA form, the CDR3 reads TGCAGTGCTTCCGGGACAGGGCAGTTCTTC.

This chain connects TRBV19 to TRBJ1-1, with no clear D. Trimming pared 5 bases from V and 1 base from J, leaving 14 bases between. Per germline, CDR1 LNHDA and CDR2 SQIVND (reference sequence). The length of the CDR3 is 15 residues. The CDR3 reads CASSFSLTANTEAFF. The CDR3 nucleotides read TGTGCCAGTAGTTTTTCTCTTACAGCGAACACTGAAGCTTTCTTT. The full variable domain, completed using reference TRBV19 and TRBJ1-1, is DGGITQSPKYLFRKEGQNVTLSCEQNLNHDAMYWYRQDPGQGLRLIYYSQIVNDFQKGDIAEGYSVSREKKESFPLTVTSAQKNPTAFYLCASSFSLTANTEAFFGQGTRLTVV.

With regard to this clone: A read error may produce the germline difference seen at one junction end. The V and J genes are TRBV4-1 and TRBJ2-3; perhaps TRBD1 as D (6 bases). Per germline, CDR1 MGHRA and CDR2 YSYEKL. The CDR3 has 16 residues. CDR3 residues: CASSQGQGPSTDTQYF. Here the CDR3 DNA reads TGCGCCAGCAGTCAAGGTCAGGGGCCTAGCACAGATACGCAGTATTTT.

V gene TRBV25-1 combines with J gene TRBJ1-6; unclear D gene. The V and J ends lost 4 bases and 7 bases respectively, with 11 bases between them. The CDR3 runs 14 residues. Germline CDR1 reads MGHDK; CDR2 reads SYGVNS. The CDR3 region is CASSVLGGNSPLHF. CDR3 sequence (DNA): TGTGCCAGCAGTGTACTGGGAGGCAATTCACCCCTCCACTTT.

V and J are TRBV19 and TRBJ2-1, with TRBD2 matching over 7 bases. V gave up 4 bases and J gave up 4 bases; unmatched junction bases: 10. CDR3 length: 16 residues. Germline V gives CDR1 LNHDA, CDR2 SQIVND (reference sequence). Written as DNA, the CDR3 is TGTGCCAGTAGTAGCGGGAGATGGGTAGGGTACAATGAGCAGTTCTTC. Encoded protein: CASSSGRWVGYNEQFF.

The chain recombines TRBV7-9 with TRBJ2-4; 7 bases align to TRBD2. Germline loops: CDR1 SEHNR, CDR2 FQNEAQ (reference sequence). The CDR3 has 17 residues. The ends lost 1 base at V and 7 bases at J; junction bases unmatched: 13. CDR3 sequence reads: CASSLVGGRVPANIQYF. The CDR3 DNA reads as TGTGCCAGCAGCTTAGTTGGAGGGAGGGTCCCCGCGAACATTCAGTACTTC.

J is TRBJ2-3 and V is TRBV27; D might be TRBD1 or TRBD2, each matching 6 bases. The V end lost 1 base, the J end lost 2 bases, and 10 bases lay between the germline ends. The CDR3 runs 15 residues. CDR1 is MNHEY and CDR2 is SMNVEV in the germline V gene (reference sequence). The CDR3 DNA is TGTGCCAGCAGTTTATTTGGGGGGCACACAGATACGCAGTATTTT. As protein: CASSLFGGHTDTQYF.

The chain couples TRBV6-6 to TRBJ1-3; D not resolved. CDR3 length: 15 amino acids. CDR1 is MNHNY, CDR2 SVGAGI, per germline (reference sequence). V was trimmed by 6 bases and J by 0 bases, leaving 12 bases between them. The CDR3 DNA reads TGTGCCAGCAGCCGAAGTAGCGACTCTGGAAACACCATATATTTT. Protein sequence: CASSRSSDSGNTIYF.

The chain recombines TRBV15 with TRBJ2-6, with 9 bases lining up with TRBD1. CDR1 is LNHNV and CDR2 is YYDKDF in the germline V gene (reference sequence). CDR3 size: 18 residues. V trimming: 1 base; J trimming: 2 bases; junction bases outside the gene matches: 6. In DNA form, the CDR3 reads TGTGCCACCAGCAGAGCGGGACAGGGATCTCCTGGGGCCAACGTCCTGACTTTC. Protein sequence: CATSRAGQGSPGANVLTF.

This clone came up once. The genes are TRBV11-2 and TRBJ1-6, with a possible D match to TRBD1 (5 bases). The length of the CDR3 is 16 residues. Germline CDR1 is SGHAT and CDR2 is FQNNGV. V was cut by 5 bases and J by 10 bases, with 21 bases left in between. The CDR3 here is CASSLVGPGRRSPLHF. CDR3 nucleotides: TGTGCCAGCAGCCTAGTAGGTCCGGGGCGGCGGTCACCCCTCCACTTT. Supplemented by reference TRBV11-2 and TRBJ1-6, the full variable domain reads EAGVAQSPRYKIIEKRQSVAFWCNPISGHATLYWYQQILGQGPKLLIQFQNNGVVDDSQLPKDRFSAERLKGVDSTLKIQPAKLEDSAVYLCASSLVGPGRRSPLHFGNGTRLTVT.

V gene TRBV6-1 combines with J gene TRBJ2-7, with D unresolved. The germline V and J ends were trimmed by 3 bases and 2 bases, with 8 bases remaining between them. Germline-derived CDR1 and CDR2 are MNHNS and SASEGT. The CDR3 sequence is 13 residues long. CDR3 region: CASSDWQAYEQYF. The CDR3 DNA reads TGTGCCAGCAGTGACTGGCAGGCCTACGAGCAGTACTTC.

V gene TRBV19 combines with J gene TRBJ2-1, with 8 positions matching TRBD1. CDR1 LNHDA and CDR2 SQIVND come from the germline V gene (reference sequence). With 4 bases clipped from V and 9 bases from J, the junction kept 8 bases outside the gene matches. The CDR3 has 14 amino acids. The CDR3 protein is CASSSQGAIGEQFF. CDR3 nucleotides: TGTGCCAGTAGTAGCCAGGGGGCGATCGGTGAGCAGTTCTTC.

The V gene is TRBV7-9, the J gene TRBJ1-3, with D unclear. This CDR3 is 14 amino acids long. Germline loops: CDR1 SEHNR, CDR2 FQNEAQ (reference sequence). V lost 4 bases, J lost 4 bases, and 11 bases lay in between. The chain's CDR3 is CASSSPGRGNTIYF. In nucleotides, the CDR3 is TGTGCCAGCAGCTCACCAGGAAGGGGAAACACCATATATTTT.

The V call is TRBV27, the J call TRBJ1-3; 7 positions agree with TRBD1. The CDR3 sequence is 13 residues long. Trimming at V came to 6 bases and at J to 3 bases, leaving 2 bases not matched to a gene. CDR1 is MNHEY and CDR2 is SMNVEV in the germline V gene (reference sequence). In DNA form, the CDR3 reads TGTGCCAGCAGCCGGGACAGTGGAAACACCATATATTTT. As protein: CASSRDSGNTIYF.

The chain has TRBV2 and TRBJ1-3; a possible D gene is TRBD1 (5 bases). Trimming removed 5 bases from V and 4 bases from J, with 15 bases in between. Germline V gene lookup returns CDR1 SNHLY and CDR2 FYNNEI. This CDR3 region has 15 residues. The CDR3 loop is CASSSFQGNGNTIYF. CDR3 in DNA: TGTGCCAGCAGTTCCTTTCAGGGTAACGGAAACACCATATATTTT.

The chain recombines TRBV29-1 with TRBJ2-2; TRBD2 might be the D (8 bases). This CDR3 has 16 residues. Trimming stripped 5 bases from V and 2 bases from J, with 18 bases between. The germline gives CDR1 SQVTM, CDR2 ANQGSEA. CDR3 protein: CSVPRGGTANTGELFF. CDR3 DNA: TGCAGCGTTCCCCGGGGGGGGACAGCAAACACCGGGGAGCTGTTTTTT.

The V gene is TRBV7-9, the J gene TRBJ2-3; D call uncertain. The germline gives CDR1 SEHNR, CDR2 FQNEAQ (reference sequence). This CDR3 has 15 amino acids. V lost 5 bases and J lost 4, with 16 bases in between. CDR3 protein: CASSQASSVADTQYF. Written as DNA, the CDR3 is TGTGCCAGCAGCCAGGCGAGCAGTGTAGCAGATACGCAGTATTTT.

This chain uses TRBV7-2 with TRBJ1-2, with 8 bases identical to TRBD1. The CDR3 has 14 residues. Germline V gene lookup returns CDR1 SGHTA and CDR2 FQGNSA. V gave up 5 bases and J gave up 4 bases; unmatched junction bases: 6. The CDR3 DNA sequence: TGTGCCAGCAGCCGCCTGGACAGGGTCTATGGCTACACCTTC. It codes for CASSRLDRVYGYTF.

CDR3 sequence (DNA): TGTGCCAGCAACTTCTACAAAGAAGCTTTCTTT. Its translation: CASNFYKEAFF. The V and J genes are TRBV2 and TRBJ1-1; no clear D. Germline V gene sequence: CDR1 SNHLY, CDR2 FYNNEI. With 7 bases removed from V and 8 bases from J, the gap between germline ends came to 11 bases. The CDR3 runs to 11 residues.

This clone is categorized as medium-sized. The chain uses TRBV20-1 and TRBJ1-5; D unresolved. The CDR3 loop spans 10 amino acids. CDR1 and CDR2 (germline): DFQATT, SNEGSKA (reference sequence). The CDR3, as DNA: TGCCAGGAGAGGTATCAGCCCCAGCATTTT. This codes for CQERYQPQHF.

This chain links TRBV27 with TRBJ1-5; D may be TRBD1 (5 bases). CDR1 is MNHEY, CDR2 SMNVEV, per germline (reference sequence). The CDR3 runs 13 residues. The V gene lost 3 bases and the J gene lost 6 bases, with 9 bases spanning the gap. CDR3 sequence: CASSFSRGQPQHF. In DNA form, the CDR3 reads TGTGCCAGCAGTTTCTCAAGGGGTCAGCCCCAGCATTTT.

The V gene is TRBV6-1, the J gene TRBJ1-5, with D uncertain. The CDR3 consists of 17 residues. The V end was cut by 0 bases, the J end by 0 bases, with 12 bases between. Per the germline V gene, CDR1 is MNHNS and CDR2 is SASEGT. The chain's CDR3 is CASSEAKWQVSNQPQHF. CDR3 nucleotides: TGTGCCAGCAGTGAAGCGAAGTGGCAGGTTAGCAATCAGCCCCAGCATTTT.